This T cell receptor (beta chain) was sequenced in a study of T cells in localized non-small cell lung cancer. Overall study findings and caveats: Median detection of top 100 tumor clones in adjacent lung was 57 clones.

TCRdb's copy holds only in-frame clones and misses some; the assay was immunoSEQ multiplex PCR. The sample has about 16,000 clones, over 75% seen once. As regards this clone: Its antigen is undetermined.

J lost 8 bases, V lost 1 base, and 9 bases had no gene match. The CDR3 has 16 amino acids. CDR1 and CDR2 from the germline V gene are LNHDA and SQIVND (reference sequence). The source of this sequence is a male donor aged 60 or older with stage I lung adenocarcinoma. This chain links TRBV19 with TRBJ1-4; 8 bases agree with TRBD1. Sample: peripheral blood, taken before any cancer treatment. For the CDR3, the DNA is TGTGCCAGTAGTATAGGTCGACAGGGGATAGGAGAAAAACTGTTTTTT. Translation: CASSIGRQGIGEKLFF.